These 5 T cell receptor beta chains originate from one sample sequenced in a study of Ad26.COV2.S vaccination and SARS-CoV-2 variants. The treatment is: some 19 received Ad26.COV2.S at low or high dose, single or two shots; roughly 5 received placebo; per-sample allocation not given. Collection of samples fell on day 63 after the first vaccine or placebo injection. Sequenced by immunoSEQ multiplex PCR; TCRdb stores in-frame clones only, minus some. The sample consists of around 350,000 clones, 70% to 90% of them appearing once. This material consisted of peripheral blood, taken in a trial of Ad26.COV2.S vaccine versus placebo. The receptors come from a person between 18 and 59 years old who received the Ad26.COV2.S COVID-19 vaccine or a placebo.

The V call is TRBV11-2, the J call TRBJ1-1; D might be TRBD1 (5 bases). Trimming removed 3 bases at V and 4 bases at J, with 12 bases between. Germline loops: CDR1 SGHAT, CDR2 FQNNGV. This CDR3 contains 14 residues. CDR3 region: CASSLSREATEAFF. CDR3 nucleotide sequence: TGTGCCAGCAGCTTGAGCAGGGAGGCCACTGAAGCTTTCTTT. Using reference TRBV11-2 and TRBJ1-1 for the parts outside the CDR3, the full variable domain is EAGVAQSPRYKIIEKRQSVAFWCNPISGHATLYWYQQILGQGPKLLIQFQNNGVVDDSQLPKDRFSAERLKGVDSTLKIQPAKLEDSAVYLCASSLSREATEAFFGQGTRLTVV.

This chain uses TRBV19 with TRBJ1-1; D gene uncertain. V was pared by 6 bases and J by 0 bases, with 11 bases between. CDR3 size: 14 residues. CDR1 is LNHDA and CDR2 is SQIVND in the germline V gene (reference sequence). The DNA of the CDR3 is TGTGCCAGTAGGTACCGGTCCCTGAACACTGAAGCTTTCTTT. Its protein is CASRYRSLNTEAFF. The complete variable domain, with remaining parts taken from reference TRBV19 and TRBJ1-1, reads DGGITQSPKYLFRKEGQNVTLSCEQNLNHDAMYWYRQDPGQGLRLIYYSQIVNDFQKGDIAEGYSVSREKKESFPLTVTSAQKNPTAFYLCASRYRSLNTEAFFGQGTRLTVV.

The chain links TRBV5-4 to TRBJ2-7; 11 bases are a match to TRBD2. The CDR3 runs to 15 residues. After removal of 3 bases from V and 1 base from J, the junction contained 3 bases not matched to a gene. Looked up from germline, CDR1 is SGHNT and CDR2 is YYREEE (reference sequence). CDR3 loop: CASSSGTSGSYEQYF. In DNA, the CDR3 is TGTGCCAGCAGCTCCGGGACTAGCGGTTCCTACGAGCAGTACTTC.

The chain joins TRBV5-4 to TRBJ2-1; TRBD2 matches at 11 bases. CDR1 SGHNT and CDR2 YYREEE come from the germline V gene (reference sequence). The CDR3 runs to 16 residues. Losses at the gene ends were 4 bases for V and 5 bases for J; bases not matched to a gene: 8. The CDR3 nucleotides read TGTGCCAGCAGCCCGCCGGGACTAGCGGAACACAATGAGCAGTTCTTC. Its translation: CASSPPGLAEHNEQFF.

The rearrangement links TRBV6-2 or TRBV6-3 to TRBJ2-2; the match to TRBD1 covers 8 bases. After removal of 4 bases from V and 7 bases from J, the junction contained 8 bases not matched to a gene. Germline-derived CDR1 and CDR2 are MNHEY and SVGEGT. CDR3 length equals 15 residues. CDR3 sequence: CASSWVGQGFGELFF. The CDR3 DNA reads TGTGCCAGCAGTTGGGTAGGACAGGGATTCGGGGAGCTGTTTTTT.